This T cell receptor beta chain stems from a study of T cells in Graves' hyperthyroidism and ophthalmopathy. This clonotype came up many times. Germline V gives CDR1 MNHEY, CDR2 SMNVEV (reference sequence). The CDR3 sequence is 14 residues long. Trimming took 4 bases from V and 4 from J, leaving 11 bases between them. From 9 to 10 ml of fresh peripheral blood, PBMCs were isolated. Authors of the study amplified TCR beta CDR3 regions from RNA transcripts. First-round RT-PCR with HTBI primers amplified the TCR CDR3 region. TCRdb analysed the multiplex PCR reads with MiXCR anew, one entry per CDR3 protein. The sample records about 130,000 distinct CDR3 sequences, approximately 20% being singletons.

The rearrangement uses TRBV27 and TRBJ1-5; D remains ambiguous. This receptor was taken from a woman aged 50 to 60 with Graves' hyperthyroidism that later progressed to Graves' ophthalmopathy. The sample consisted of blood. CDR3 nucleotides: TGTGCCAGCAGTTATTGGGGAGGTAATCAGCCCCAGCATTTT. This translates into CASSYWGGNQPQHF.